The 27 T cell receptor beta chains presented below share a single source sample, sequenced in a study of human T cells and chemical hapten exposure. TCRdb reprocessed the RACE reads with MiXCR, giving one entry per CDR3 protein. The sample has approximately 52,000 distinct CDR3 sequences; approximately 10% are singletons. Time point in this sample: patch test 1, 2 weeks after DPC sensitization. As to treatment: therapeutic diphenylcyclopropenone sensitization with weekly scalp DPC. It was unfractionated whole blood from which total RNA was extracted. Sample: whole blood, taken in connection with sensitization to the hapten diphenylcyclopropenone (DPC). The receptor source for this set is a woman aged 40 to 50 with alopecia areata. Some clones in this sample may be carry-over from other donors' samples.

The chain joins TRBV27 to TRBJ2-2; 9 nucleotides align to TRBD2. V gave up 2 bases and J gave up 5 bases; unmatched junction bases: 6. Germline V CDR1 and CDR2: MNHEY, SMNVEV (reference sequence). CDR3 length equals 16 residues. The CDR3 reads CASSLAGGIRTGELFF. In DNA, the CDR3 is TGTGCCAGCAGTTTAGCGGGAGGGATTAGGACCGGGGAGCTGTTTTTT.

This clonotype has only a few counts. The chain uses TRBV20-1 and TRBJ2-7; D uncertain. The CDR3 is 12 amino acids. In germline, CDR1 is DFQATT, CDR2 SNEGSKA (reference sequence). Trimming left V 6 bases short and J 0 bases short, with 9 bases between. CDR3 residues: CSARARSYEQYF. CDR3 DNA sequence: TGCAGTGCCCGGGCCCGCTCCTACGAGCAGTACTTC.

This chain links TRBV5-1 with TRBJ2-3; D gene unclear. This CDR3 comprises 15 residues. V was clipped by 0 bases and J by 2 bases, with 10 bases between them. Germline loops: CDR1 SGHRS, CDR2 YFSETQ. The DNA for the CDR3 is TGCGCCAGCAGCTTGGTAGCACTCCTCACAGATACGCAGTATTTT. Amino acid sequence: CASSLVALLTDTQYF.

This rearrangement joins TRBV18 to TRBJ2-5; D unclear. The CDR3 loop spans 16 amino acids. Trimming pared 2 bases from V and 1 base from J, leaving 14 bases between. Germline V lookup: CDR1 KGHSH, CDR2 LQKENI. CDR3 sequence (DNA): TGTGCCAGCTCACCATTGGAAGGCGCCGGCCAAGAGACCCAGTACTTC. This codes for CASSPLEGAGQETQYF.

This clonotype was seen at least ten times. The chain couples TRBV2 to TRBJ1-1, with D perhaps TRBD1 (6 bases). V dropped 6 bases and J dropped 6 bases, with 8 bases sitting between them. The CDR3 is 11 amino acids. Germline V gene lookup returns CDR1 SNHLY and CDR2 FYNNEI. CDR3 loop: CASRRGAEAFF. As DNA, the CDR3 is TGTGCCAGCAGGAGGGGGGCTGAAGCTTTCTTT.

The chain carries TRBV9 and TRBJ2-1, with 8 bases fitting TRBD2. Germline CDR1 reads SGDLS; CDR2 reads YYNGEE. With V trimmed by 4 bases and J by 5 bases, 8 bases remained unmatched. The CDR3 covers 15 residues. CDR3 nucleotide sequence: TGTGCCAGCAGCACGGGACTAGAGGGGCACAATGAGCAGTTCTTC. The encoded protein is CASSTGLEGHNEQFF. The full variable domain, completed using reference TRBV9 and TRBJ2-1, is DSGVTQTPKHLITATGQRVTLRCSPRSGDLSVYWYQQSLDQGLQFLIQYYNGEERAKGNILERFSAQQFPDLHSELNLSSLELGDSALYFCASSTGLEGHNEQFFGPGTRLTVL.

This clonotype was picked up many times. The chain carries TRBV3-1 and TRBJ2-3, with a tentative D call TRBD2 (5 bases). This CDR3 contains 15 residues. V was pared by 0 bases and J by 5 bases, with 12 bases between. CDR1 and CDR2 (germline): LGHDT, YNNKEL (reference sequence). The CDR3 sequence: CASSQDLTEGDTQYF. The CDR3 nucleotides read TGTGCCAGCAGCCAAGATTTGACTGAGGGAGATACGCAGTATTTT.

This clonotype occurred a few times. The gene calls are TRBV3-1 and TRBJ1-5; D ambiguous. V was pared by 0 bases and J by 6 bases, with 6 bases between. Per the germline V gene, CDR1 is LGHDT and CDR2 is YNNKEL (reference sequence). The CDR3 is 13 amino acids. Written as DNA, the CDR3 is TGTGCCAGCAGCCAAGACCGAGGTCAGCCCCAGCATTTT. The encoded protein is CASSQDRGQPQHF.

At least ten counts were recorded for this clonotype. The chain links TRBV12-3 or TRBV12-4 to TRBJ2-1, with D possibly being TRBD2 (5 bases). CDR3 length equals 14 residues. The V and J ends lost 6 bases and 7 bases respectively, with 16 bases between them. The CDR3 loop reads CASRVRELGNEQFF. In DNA form, the CDR3 reads TGTGCCAGCAGAGTAAGGGAGTTAGGGAATGAGCAGTTCTTC.

This clonotype was seen a few times. This chain uses TRBV12-3 or TRBV12-4 with TRBJ1-6, with D tentatively TRBD1 (5 bases). The CDR3 length is 12 residues. The V and J ends lost 6 bases and 7 bases respectively, with 7 bases between them. Written as DNA, the CDR3 is TGTGCCAGCAGCCCAGGGAATTCACCCCTCCACTTT. The encoded protein is CASSPGNSPLHF.

Comment on this clonotype: Being one base from a much bigger clone, this may be a read error. The chain employs TRBV29-1 and TRBJ2-1; maybe TRBD2 (5 bases). CDR1 and CDR2 from the germline V gene are SQVTM and ANQGSEA. The V gene lost 8 bases and the J gene lost 8 bases, with 10 bases spanning the gap. This CDR3 has 10 amino acids. The CDR3 loop is CSSEADEQFF. The CDR3 nucleotides are TGCAGCTCTGAAGCGGATGAGCAGTTCTTC.

Note on this clonotype: A much bigger clone sits one base away, suggesting this may be a read error. The chain carries TRBV14 and TRBJ2-2; D uncertain. CDR3 size: 12 residues. Germline V gene sequence: CDR1 SGHDN, CDR2 FVKESK. V was cut by 4 bases and J by 6 bases, with 6 bases left in between. CDR3 coding DNA: TGTGCCAGCAGCCCTTTTTCCGGGGAGCTGTTTTTT. It specifies CASSPFSGELFF.

At least ten counts were recorded for this clonotype. This chain connects TRBV3-1 to TRBJ2-1; 13 bases match TRBD2. Trimming at V came to 0 bases and at J to 6 bases, leaving 2 bases not matched to a gene. CDR1 is LGHDT and CDR2 is YNNKEL in the germline V gene (reference sequence). The CDR3 is 16 amino acids. CDR3 amino acids: CASSQELAGGPNEQFF. The CDR3 bases are TGTGCCAGCAGCCAAGAACTAGCGGGAGGGCCCAATGAGCAGTTCTTC.

This clonotype showed up many times. This rearrangement joins TRBV7-8 to TRBJ2-5; the match to TRBD2 covers 9 bases. CDR1 is SGHVS and CDR2 is FQNEAQ in the germline V gene. The V and J ends lost 4 bases and 2 bases, in that order; junction bases with no gene match: 17. The CDR3 is 19 amino acids. DNA for the CDR3: TGTGCCAGCAGCTCCCCCCGTTCCAGCGGGAGGAGGGGGCAAGAGACCCAGTACTTC. This encodes CASSSPRSSGRRGQETQYF.

This clonotype has just a few counts. This chain uses TRBV10-3 with TRBJ2-5, with TRBD2 matching over 8 bases. V shed 4 bases, J shed 1 base, and the junction held 5 bases outside the gene matches. Germline values: CDR1 ENHRY, CDR2 SYGVKD. The CDR3 runs 15 residues. CDR3 sequence: CAISGSGDFQETQYF. The CDR3 nucleotides read TGTGCCATCAGTGGTAGCGGGGACTTCCAAGAGACCCAGTACTTC.

This clonotype was seen ten or more times. The chain has TRBV2 and TRBJ1-4; D uncertain. Trimming removed 5 bases from V and 3 bases from J, with 13 bases in between. The CDR3 contains 15 residues. Germline values: CDR1 SNHLY, CDR2 FYNNEI. The CDR3 DNA reads TGTGCCAGCAGTTCTGGACTCACAGCTAATGAAAAACTGTTTTTT. Encoded protein: CASSSGLTANEKLFF.

The table lists this clonotype with many counts. This chain connects TRBV7-7 to TRBJ2-3; the D is unclear. Germline loops: CDR1 SSHAT, CDR2 FNYEAQ (reference sequence). This CDR3 is built from 14 residues. Trimming removed 8 bases at V and 3 bases at J, with 15 bases between. The CDR3 protein is CASPERNSTDTQYF. CDR3 bases: TGTGCCAGCCCGGAGAGGAACTCAACAGATACGCAGTATTTT.

This clonotype was counted ten times or more. The chain uses TRBV20-1 and TRBJ2-7, with 7 bases that match TRBD2. The CDR3 runs 14 residues. The V segment lost 3 bases and the J segment 0 bases; nucleotides outside the gene matches: 5. Germline CDR1 DFQATT, CDR2 SNEGSKA (reference sequence). In DNA, the CDR3 is TGCAGTGCTAGGGGTTCTAGCGGCTCCTACGAGCAGTACTTC. It yields the protein CSARGSSGSYEQYF.

At least ten counts were recorded for this clonotype. The chain couples TRBV12-2 to TRBJ1-2; the D call TRBD1 from the table was never checked on the DNA. TRBV12-2 is deemed a pseudogene. The CDR3 contains 18 residues. The DNA for the CDR3 is TGTGCAAGTCGCTTAGCTCTTGATCCCCACCCAGGGACGTGGGGCTACACCTTC. This codes for CASRLALDPHPGTWGYTF.

This clonotype occurred many times. The chain carries TRBV6-1 and TRBJ2-3; 12 bases line up with TRBD2. With 5 bases clipped from V and 0 bases from J, the junction kept 6 bases outside the gene matches. CDR1 MNHNS and CDR2 SASEGT come from the germline V gene. The CDR3 runs to 17 residues. CDR3 residues: CASSPTSGRASTDTQYF. DNA of the CDR3: TGTGCCAGCAGTCCGACTAGCGGGAGAGCTAGCACAGATACGCAGTATTTT.

The chain couples TRBV28 to TRBJ1-1, with D possibly being TRBD1 (6 bases). Germline CDR1 and CDR2: MDHEN and SYDVKM. V shed 6 bases and J shed 3 bases, with 20 bases lying between them. CDR3 length equals 16 residues. The CDR3 loop reads CASSPTGGGFDTEAFF. CDR3 coding DNA: TGTGCCAGCAGCCCGACGGGAGGGGGTTTTGACACTGAAGCTTTCTTT.

This clonotype was counted a few times. V and J are TRBV7-2 and TRBJ2-2, with 12 bases aligning to TRBD2. Germline V gene lookup returns CDR1 SGHTA and CDR2 FQGNSA. The CDR3 runs 16 residues. Trimming at V came to 5 bases and at J to 5 bases, leaving 6 bases not matched to a gene. CDR3 DNA: TGTGCCAGCAGCCTCAGACTAGCGGGGGATACCGGGGAGCTGTTTTTT. Protein sequence: CASSLRLAGDTGELFF.

The V and J genes are TRBV7-3 and TRBJ2-3; D remains ambiguous. Germline loops: CDR1 SGHTA, CDR2 FQGTGA. The CDR3 extends over 12 amino acids. V gave up 5 bases and J gave up 6 bases, with 9 bases separating them. The CDR3 DNA is TGTGCCAGCAGCAAACCTGGGGATACGCAGTATTTT. It codes for CASSKPGDTQYF.

The CDR3 protein is CASSLALGIGGNQPQHF. The CDR3, as DNA: TGTGCCAGCAGCTTAGCGCTCGGCATAGGAGGCAATCAGCCCCAGCATTTT. The V and J genes are TRBV7-2 and TRBJ1-5; D gene ambiguous. The germline V gene has CDR1 SGHTA and CDR2 FQGNSA. This CDR3 is 17 amino acids long. Trimming removed 0 bases from V and 2 bases from J, with 14 bases in between.

This clonotype qualifies as medium-sized. The chain couples TRBV28 to TRBJ2-7, with no clear D. The V end was cut by 6 bases, the J end by 3 bases, with 6 bases between. This CDR3 spans 11 amino acids. The germline gives CDR1 MDHEN, CDR2 SYDVKM. CDR3 nucleotides: TGTGCCAGCAGCTTGGGCTACGAGCAGTACTTC. Translation: CASSLGYEQYF.

This clonotype was seen repeatedly, ten times or more. V is TRBV10-2 and J is TRBJ2-5; D not resolved. CDR1 and CDR2 (germline): WSHSY, SAAADI. CDR3 size: 13 residues. The V end lost 6 bases, the J end lost 5 bases, and 13 bases lay between the germline ends. The CDR3 sequence: CASRKGSLETQYF. The CDR3 nucleotides read TGCGCCAGCAGAAAGGGAAGTTTGGAGACCCAGTACTTC.

This clonotype was detected ten times or more. The chain carries TRBV19 and TRBJ1-5, with a tentative D call TRBD1 (6 bases). The germline V gene encodes CDR1 LNHDA and CDR2 SQIVND (reference sequence). CDR3 length: 14 residues. Trimming took 6 bases from V and 1 from J, leaving 10 bases between them. Written as DNA, the CDR3 is TGTGCCAGTAGGCGGACAGTGAGCAATCAGCCCCAGCATTTT. This gives the protein CASRRTVSNQPQHF.